This T cell receptor beta chain was observed in a study of early T cells in non-severe SARS-CoV-2 infection. TCRdb re-called the 5' RACE reads through MiXCR, storing one row per CDR3 protein. The top ten clones hold 8.5% to 10% of a sample with roughly 50,000 distinct CDR3 sequences, roughly 8% of them seen once. Germline V CDR1 and CDR2: MNHEY, SMNVEV (reference sequence). The CDR3 sequence is 14 residues long. Trimming shortened V by 4 bases and J by 4 bases, and 10 bases separated the two germline ends. The sequenced sample consisted of whole blood. The V call is TRBV27, the J call TRBJ2-2, with D perhaps being TRBD1 or TRBD2 (5 bases each). The TCR originated in an adult who was a healthcare worker with PCR-confirmed SARS-CoV-2 infection or an uninfected control (not recorded which). The CDR3: CASSSGTGTGELFF. The CDR3 DNA reads as TGTGCCAGCAGTTCGGGGACCGGCACCGGGGAGCTGTTTTTT.